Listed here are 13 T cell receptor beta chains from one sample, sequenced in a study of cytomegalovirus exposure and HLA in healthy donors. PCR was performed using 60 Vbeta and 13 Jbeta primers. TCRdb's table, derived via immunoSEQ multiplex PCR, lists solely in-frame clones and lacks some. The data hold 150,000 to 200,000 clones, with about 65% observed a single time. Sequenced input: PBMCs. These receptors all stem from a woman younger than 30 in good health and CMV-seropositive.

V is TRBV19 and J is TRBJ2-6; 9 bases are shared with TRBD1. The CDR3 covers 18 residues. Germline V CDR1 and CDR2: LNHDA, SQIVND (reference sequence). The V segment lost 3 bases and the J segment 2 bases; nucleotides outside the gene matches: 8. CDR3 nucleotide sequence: TGTGCCAGTAGTATTGACAGGGGGACTAACCCTGGGGCCAACGTCCTGACTTTC. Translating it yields CASSIDRGTNPGANVLTF.

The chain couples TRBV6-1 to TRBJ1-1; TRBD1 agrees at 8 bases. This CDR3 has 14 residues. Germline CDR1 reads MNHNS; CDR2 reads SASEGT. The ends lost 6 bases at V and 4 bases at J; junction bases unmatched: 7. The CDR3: CASRIQGEGTEAFF. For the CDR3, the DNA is TGTGCCAGCAGGATACAGGGGGAGGGCACTGAAGCTTTCTTT.

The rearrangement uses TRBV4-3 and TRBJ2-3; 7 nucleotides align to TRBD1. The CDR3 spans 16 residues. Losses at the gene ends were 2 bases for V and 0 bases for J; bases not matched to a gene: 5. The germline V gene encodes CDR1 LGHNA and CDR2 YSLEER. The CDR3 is CASSQLTGYSTDTQYF. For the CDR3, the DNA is TGCGCCAGCAGCCAACTGACAGGGTACAGCACAGATACGCAGTATTTT.

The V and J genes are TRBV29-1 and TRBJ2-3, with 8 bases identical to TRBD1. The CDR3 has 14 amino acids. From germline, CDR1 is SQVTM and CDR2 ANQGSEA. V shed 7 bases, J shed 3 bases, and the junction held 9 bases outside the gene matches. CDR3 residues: CSAGQGTSTDTQYF. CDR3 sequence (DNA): TGCAGCGCCGGACAGGGTACGAGTACAGATACGCAGTATTTT.

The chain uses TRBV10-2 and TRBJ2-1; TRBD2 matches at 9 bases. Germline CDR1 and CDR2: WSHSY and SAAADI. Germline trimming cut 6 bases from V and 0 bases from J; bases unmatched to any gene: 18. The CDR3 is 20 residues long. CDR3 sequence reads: CASRMTQREVRTSSYNEQFF. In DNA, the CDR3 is TGCGCCAGCAGAATGACCCAGCGGGAGGTACGGACGAGCTCCTACAATGAGCAGTTCTTC.

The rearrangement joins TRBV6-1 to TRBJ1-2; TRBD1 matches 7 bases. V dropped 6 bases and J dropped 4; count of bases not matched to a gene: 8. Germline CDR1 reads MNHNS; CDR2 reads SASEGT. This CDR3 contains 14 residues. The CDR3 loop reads CASSTGDTLYGYTF. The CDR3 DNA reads TGTGCCAGCAGCACAGGGGACACCCTCTATGGCTACACCTTC.

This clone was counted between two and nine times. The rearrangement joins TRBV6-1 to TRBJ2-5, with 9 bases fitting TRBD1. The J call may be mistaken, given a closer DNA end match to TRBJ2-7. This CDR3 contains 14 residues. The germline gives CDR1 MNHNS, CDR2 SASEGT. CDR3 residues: CASSVGDRVDEQYF. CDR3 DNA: TGTGCCAGCAGTGTGGGGGACAGGGTGGACGAGCAGTACTTC.

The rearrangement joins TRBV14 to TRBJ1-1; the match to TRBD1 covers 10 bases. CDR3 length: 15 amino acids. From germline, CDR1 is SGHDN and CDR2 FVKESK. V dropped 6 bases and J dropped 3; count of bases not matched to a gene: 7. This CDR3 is CASRQIGTGDTEAFF. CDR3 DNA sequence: TGTGCCAGCAGGCAAATTGGGACAGGGGACACTGAAGCTTTCTTT.

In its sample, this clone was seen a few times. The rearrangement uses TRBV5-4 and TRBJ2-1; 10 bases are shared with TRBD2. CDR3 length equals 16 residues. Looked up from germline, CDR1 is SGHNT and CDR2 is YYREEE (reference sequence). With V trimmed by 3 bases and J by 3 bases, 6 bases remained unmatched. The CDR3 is CASSSRTSGVYNEQFF. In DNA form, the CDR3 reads TGTGCCAGCAGCTCCAGGACTAGCGGAGTCTACAATGAGCAGTTCTTC.

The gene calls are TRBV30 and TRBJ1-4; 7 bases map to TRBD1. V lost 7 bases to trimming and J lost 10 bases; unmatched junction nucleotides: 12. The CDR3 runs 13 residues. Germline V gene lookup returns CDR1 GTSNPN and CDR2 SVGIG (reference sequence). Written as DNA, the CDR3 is TGTGCCTCACATGGAGGGGGCTTAGGAAAACTGTTTTTT. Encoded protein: CASHGGGLGKLFF. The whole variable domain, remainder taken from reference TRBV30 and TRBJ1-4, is SQTIHQWPATLVQPVGSPLSLECTVEGTSNPNLYWYRQAAGRGLQLLFYSVGIGQISSEVPQNLSASRPQDRQFILSSKKLLLSDSGFYLCASHGGGLGKLFFGSGTQLSVL.

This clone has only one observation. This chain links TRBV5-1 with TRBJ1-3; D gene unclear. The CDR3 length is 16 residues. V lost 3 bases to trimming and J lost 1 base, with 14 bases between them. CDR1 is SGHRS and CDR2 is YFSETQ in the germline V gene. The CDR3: CASSSFLRGSGNTIYF. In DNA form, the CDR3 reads TGCGCCAGCAGCTCCTTTCTTCGAGGTTCTGGAAACACCATATATTTT. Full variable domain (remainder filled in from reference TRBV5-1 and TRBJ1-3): KAGVTQTPRYLIKTRGQQVTLSCSPISGHRSVSWYQQTPGQGLQFLFEYFSETQRNKGNFPGRFSGRQFSNSRSEMNVSTLELGDSALYLCASSSFLRGSGNTIYFGEGSWLTVV.

In DNA form, the CDR3 reads TGCAGCTCGGGACTAGCGACCGGGGAGCTGTTTTTT. Encoded protein: CSSGLATGELFF. The chain is built from TRBV29-1 and TRBJ2-2; 10 positions match TRBD2. The germline V gene encodes CDR1 SQVTM and CDR2 ANQGSEA. The CDR3 has 12 amino acids. After removal of 8 bases from V and 5 bases from J, the junction contained 2 bases not matched to a gene.

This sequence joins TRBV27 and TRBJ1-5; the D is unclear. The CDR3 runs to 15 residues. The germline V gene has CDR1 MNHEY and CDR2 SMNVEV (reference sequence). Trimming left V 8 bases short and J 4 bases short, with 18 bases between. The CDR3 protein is CASSGLGDYNQPQHF. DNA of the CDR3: TGTGCCAGCTCGGGCCTCGGGGATTATAATCAGCCCCAGCATTTT.